The 10 T cell receptor beta chains below all came from one sample that was sequenced in a study of T cells after yellow fever vaccination. TCRdb analysed the 5' RACE reads with MiXCR anew, one entry per CDR3 protein. Seen here are about 630,000 distinct CDR3 sequences, about 12% observed once, and the top ten hold about 15%. This specimen consisted of PBMCs, obtained on the day of the yellow fever booster vaccination. Receptors were obtained from a man aged 25 to 40 who received the YFV17D yellow fever vaccine.

This clonotype was detected a few times. This rearrangement joins TRBV18 to TRBJ1-2, with D maybe TRBD1 (5 bases). This CDR3 comprises 16 residues. Germline CDR1 reads KGHSH; CDR2 reads LQKENI. V was pared by 0 bases and J by 4 bases, with 15 bases between. CDR3 residues: CASSPPGGTGGYGYTF. In nucleotides, the CDR3 is TGTGCCAGCTCACCACCCGGTGGAACGGGGGGCTATGGCTACACCTTC.

This clonotype was found a few times. The chain employs TRBV3-1 and TRBJ2-7, with TRBD1 matching over 8 bases. CDR1 LGHDT and CDR2 YNNKEL come from the germline V gene (reference sequence). The CDR3 loop spans 13 amino acids. V dropped 7 bases and J dropped 6; count of bases not matched to a gene: 8. This CDR3 reads CASKPTGAVEQYF. The CDR3 DNA follows: TGTGCCAGCAAACCGACAGGGGCGGTCGAGCAGTACTTC.

In this sample, this clonotype turned up a few times. The chain couples TRBV20-1 to TRBJ2-6, with D perhaps TRBD1 or TRBD2 (5 bases each). The germline CDR1 and CDR2 sequences are DFQATT and SNEGSKA (reference sequence). V lost 2 bases and J lost 5, with 16 bases in between. The CDR3 sequence is 16 residues long. DNA for the CDR3: TGCAGTGCTAGATGGGGACCGTACGAAAGGGCCAACGTCCTGACTTTC. Protein product: CSARWGPYERANVLTF.

This clonotype was observed a few times. This sequence joins TRBV20-1 and TRBJ2-7, with D possibly being TRBD1 (5 bases). The germline V and J ends were trimmed by 6 bases and 0 bases, with 12 bases remaining between them. The CDR3 contains 13 residues. The germline V gene has CDR1 DFQATT and CDR2 SNEGSKA (reference sequence). CDR3 DNA: TGCAGTGCAGATACAGGAAACTCCTACGAGCAGTACTTC. This encodes CSADTGNSYEQYF.

The table lists this clonotype with a few counts. The rearrangement joins TRBV12-3 or TRBV12-4 to TRBJ2-1; 11 nucleotides agree with TRBD2. V shed 5 bases and J 4 bases; nucleotides not matched to a gene: 10. The CDR3 contains 17 residues. CDR3 sequence: CASSHRLGLAAYNEQFF. The CDR3 DNA reads as TGTGCCAGCAGTCATCGTTTGGGACTAGCGGCATACAATGAGCAGTTCTTC.

This rearrangement joins TRBV20-1 to TRBJ2-7; D could derive from TRBD1 or TRBD2 (6 bases each). The CDR3 runs to 16 residues. Looked up from germline, CDR1 is DFQATT and CDR2 is SNEGSKA (reference sequence). Trimming took 6 bases from V and 5 from J, leaving 26 bases between them. The CDR3 DNA reads TGCAGTGCCGCCGACCAACAGGGATTTAGCGGCGACGAGCAGTACTTC. Translation: CSAADQQGFSGDEQYF.

This clonotype was detected a few times. The CDR3 coding sequence is TGCAGTGCTAAGACAGGGGGCGACTATGGCTACACCTTC. This encodes CSAKTGGDYGYTF. The V call is TRBV20-1, the J call TRBJ1-2; TRBD1 agrees at 10 bases. This CDR3 spans 13 amino acids. Germline V lookup: CDR1 DFQATT, CDR2 SNEGSKA (reference sequence). The V gene end was trimmed by 4 bases and the J gene end by 3 bases; junction bases not matched to a gene: 2.

V usage is TRBV20-1 and J usage is TRBJ2-1, with D perhaps given as TRBD1 or TRBD2 (5 bases each). Germline V lookup: CDR1 DFQATT, CDR2 SNEGSKA (reference sequence). This CDR3 has 12 amino acids. The CDR3 DNA reads as TGCAGCGGGGCGGAGTCCTACAATGAGCAGTTCTTC. Translated, it gives CSGAESYNEQFF.

CDR3 sequence: CASSYYSGSSYNEQFF. For the CDR3, the DNA is TGCGCCAGCAGCTATTATAGCGGGAGCTCCTACAATGAGCAGTTCTTC. This chain connects TRBV5-1 to TRBJ2-1; TRBD2 aligns across 9 bases. Germline CDR1 is SGHRS and CDR2 is YFSETQ. J was trimmed by 0 bases and V by 3 bases; bases with no gene match: 4. The CDR3 covers 16 residues.

The J gene is TRBJ2-3, the V gene TRBV7-9; D could derive from TRBD1 or TRBD2 (5 bases each). Trimming stripped 7 bases from V and 12 bases from J, with 17 bases between. The germline gives CDR1 SEHNR, CDR2 FQNEAQ (reference sequence). The length of the CDR3 is 12 residues. CDR3 bases: TGTGCCAGCAAAGGTTCGGGACCACTCCAGTATTTT. Its translation: CASKGSGPLQYF.